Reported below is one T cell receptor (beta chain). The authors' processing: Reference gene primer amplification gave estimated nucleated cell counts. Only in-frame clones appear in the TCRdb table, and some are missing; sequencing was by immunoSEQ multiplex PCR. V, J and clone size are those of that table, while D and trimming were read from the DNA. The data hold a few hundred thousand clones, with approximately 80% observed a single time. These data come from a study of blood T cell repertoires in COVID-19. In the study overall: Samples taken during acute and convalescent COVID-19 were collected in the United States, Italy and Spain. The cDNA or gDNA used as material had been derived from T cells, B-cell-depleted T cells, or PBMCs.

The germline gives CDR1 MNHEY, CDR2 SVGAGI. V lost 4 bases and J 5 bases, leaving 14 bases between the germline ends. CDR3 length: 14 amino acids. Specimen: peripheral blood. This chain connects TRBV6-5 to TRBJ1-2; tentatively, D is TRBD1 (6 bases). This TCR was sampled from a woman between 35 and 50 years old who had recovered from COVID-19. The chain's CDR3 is CASSSSGAQYGYTF. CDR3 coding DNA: TGTGCCAGCAGTTCTTCAGGGGCTCAATATGGCTACACCTTC.